One and the same sample provided the 20 T cell receptor beta chains below, sequenced in a study of identical twins. TCRdb reanalysed the 5' RACE reads using MiXCR and keeps one entry per CDR3 protein. The sample lists about 220,000 distinct CDR3 sequences; approximately 7.9% were seen once. These data are also associated with another study on yellow fever vaccine responses in identical twins.

The sample was CD8+ T cells sorted from blood. The receptors were gathered from a woman aged 18 to 35 in good health.

This clonotype was seen ten or more times. This chain uses TRBV3-1 with TRBJ1-1; no firm D call. V dropped 0 bases and J dropped 1 base, with 6 bases sitting between them. The CDR3 is made up of 14 amino acids. Germline V gives CDR1 LGHDT, CDR2 YNNKEL (reference sequence). In DNA form, the CDR3 reads TGTGCCAGCAGCCAAGATGGCAGGAACACTGAAGCTTTCTTT. Amino acid sequence: CASSQDGRNTEAFF.

This clonotype was observed a few times. This chain joins TRBV20-1 and TRBJ2-1, with D perhaps TRBD2 (5 bases). Trimming cost V 4 bases and J 1 base, with 8 bases left between them. This CDR3 is 13 amino acids long. Germline V lookup: CDR1 DFQATT, CDR2 SNEGSKA (reference sequence). Here the CDR3 DNA reads TGCAGTGCTATCCGGGGATCCTACAATGAGCAGTTCTTC. As protein: CSAIRGSYNEQFF.

The chain employs TRBV2 and TRBJ2-7; 9 nucleotides match TRBD1. There are 14 residues in the CDR3. The germline gives CDR1 SNHLY, CDR2 FYNNEI. The V segment lost 4 bases and the J segment 2 bases; nucleotides outside the gene matches: 3. This chain's CDR3 is CASSVGQGTYEQYF. CDR3 coding DNA: TGTGCCAGCAGTGTGGGACAGGGCACCTACGAGCAGTACTTC.

The sample holds a few counts of this clonotype. The CDR3 DNA follows: TGCGCCAGCAGCTTGGGGAGCGGGGCCTACTACGAGCAGTACTTC. This gives the protein CASSLGSGAYYEQYF. The chain links TRBV5-1 to TRBJ2-7, with TRBD2 matching over 7 bases. The CDR3 sequence is 15 residues long. J was trimmed by 3 bases and V by 0 bases; bases with no gene match: 6. Germline CDR1 SGHRS, CDR2 YFSETQ.

This clonotype was recorded at least ten times. The chain recombines TRBV11-2 with TRBJ2-1; the match to TRBD2 covers 7 bases. Germline CDR1 and CDR2: SGHAT and FQNNGV. V gave up 4 bases and J gave up 5 bases; unmatched junction bases: 8. CDR3 size: 15 residues. The CDR3 reads CASSSHYGTNNEQFF. For the CDR3, the DNA is TGTGCCAGCAGCTCGCATTACGGGACTAACAATGAGCAGTTCTTC.

This clonotype was seen repeatedly, ten times or more. The chain recombines TRBV3-1 with TRBJ2-7; D not resolved. Trimming cost V 2 bases and J 5 bases, with 7 bases left between them. Per germline, CDR1 LGHDT and CDR2 YNNKEL (reference sequence). CDR3 size: 12 residues. The CDR3 spells CASSQPPDEQYF. CDR3 DNA: TGTGCCAGCAGCCAACCACCCGACGAGCAGTACTTC.

This clonotype has a count of ten or more. The V call is TRBV6-5, the J call TRBJ1-2; D unresolved. V was pared by 2 bases and J by 2 bases, with 6 bases between. This CDR3 is built from 13 residues. The germline gives CDR1 MNHEY, CDR2 SVGAGI. In nucleotides, the CDR3 is TGTGCCAGCAGTTACGGCCAAAACTATGGCTACACCTTC. It specifies CASSYGQNYGYTF.

This clonotype was seen ten or more times. V is TRBV7-9 and J is TRBJ1-2; 8 nucleotides match TRBD1. This CDR3 region has 12 residues. The germline CDR1 and CDR2 sequences are SEHNR and FQNEAQ (reference sequence). V was pared by 5 bases and J by 8 bases, with 4 bases of the junction left unmatched. DNA of the CDR3: TGTGCCAGCAGCACAGACAGGGGCGGCTACACCTTC. Protein sequence: CASSTDRGGYTF.

This clonotype was observed at least ten times. The chain couples TRBV5-1 to TRBJ2-3; 7 bases match TRBD2. Germline trimming cut 4 bases from V and 6 bases from J; bases unmatched to any gene: 11. CDR3 length equals 15 residues. CDR1 is SGHRS, CDR2 YFSETQ, per germline. CDR3 sequence reads: CASSGRGGPRDTQYF. The CDR3 DNA reads as TGCGCCAGCAGCGGGAGGGGAGGCCCAAGGGATACGCAGTATTTT.

This clonotype appeared a few times. The V call is TRBV2, the J call TRBJ2-1; D possibly corresponds to TRBD2 (6 bases). The CDR3 extends over 14 amino acids. The V end lost 10 bases, the J end lost 8 bases, and 21 bases lay between the germline ends. In germline, CDR1 is SNHLY, CDR2 FYNNEI. The CDR3 DNA sequence: TGTGCCACGGGCCCCGGGACTGTTTATTATGAGCAGTTCTTC. Translating it yields CATGPGTVYYEQFF.

This clonotype was seen at least ten times. The chain has TRBV3-1 and TRBJ2-1; 7 bases match TRBD2. The trim removed 3 bases at V and 0 bases at J, leaving 8 bases unmatched. This CDR3 region has 17 residues. The germline V gene encodes CDR1 LGHDT and CDR2 YNNKEL (reference sequence). As DNA, the CDR3 is TGTGCCAGCAGCCACTTGGGGGGGAGACCCTCCTACAATGAGCAGTTCTTC. Protein sequence: CASSHLGGRPSYNEQFF.

Ten or more counts support this clonotype. V usage is TRBV11-2 and J usage is TRBJ2-5, with TRBD1 identical over 8 bases. This CDR3 is built from 15 residues. J was trimmed by 5 bases and V by 2 bases; bases with no gene match: 7. The germline CDR1 and CDR2 sequences are SGHAT and FQNNGV. The CDR3 is CASSLLRGPQETQYF. CDR3 coding DNA: TGTGCCAGCAGCTTACTCAGGGGGCCTCAGGAGACCCAGTACTTC.

The rearrangement uses TRBV2 and TRBJ2-5, with D perhaps matching TRBD1 or TRBD2 (5 bases each). This CDR3 has 14 residues. Germline V gene data show CDR1 as SNHLY and CDR2 as FYNNEI. The V and J ends lost 6 bases and 4 bases respectively, with 15 bases between them. The CDR3 DNA reads as TGTGCCAGCAGCGACGGGACGGGACCAGAGACCCAGTACTTC. Protein: CASSDGTGPETQYF.

J is TRBJ2-1 and V is TRBV16, with D perhaps matching TRBD1 (5 bases). Trimming pared 4 bases from V and 5 bases from J, leaving 15 bases between. Germline lookup yields CDR1 KGHSY and CDR2 FQNENV. The CDR3 covers 15 residues. Here the CDR3 DNA reads TGTGCCAGCAGCCCCCGCGGCAGGGCTGACAATGAGCAGTTCTTC. It encodes CASSPRGRADNEQFF.

The chain has TRBV6-4 and TRBJ2-1, with a weak D call TRBD2 (6 bases). The germline CDR1 and CDR2 sequences are MRHNA and SNTAGT. With 3 bases removed from V and 1 base from J, the gap between germline ends came to 7 bases. The CDR3 runs 14 residues. Written as DNA, the CDR3 is TGTGCCAGCAGTGAGGGAGGTTCCTACAATGAGCAGTTCTTC. Translated, it gives CASSEGGSYNEQFF.

The table lists this clonotype with many counts. This rearrangement joins TRBV29-1 to TRBJ1-2; the D is unclear. Germline V gene data show CDR1 as SQVTM and CDR2 as ANQGSEA. V was pared by 0 bases and J by 3 bases, with 2 bases between. The CDR3 runs 11 residues. As DNA, the CDR3 is TGCAGCGTTGAAGAAGACTATGGCTACACCTTC. The encoded protein is CSVEEDYGYTF.

For this clonotype: Because the CDR3's place on the DNA is in doubt, the DNA is left out and the CDR3 is given as listed by TCRdb. The CDR3 protein is CISVSEVDIRQGEGQPQHF. J is TRBJ1-5 and V is TRBV7-5; whether TRBD1, the table's D call, matches the DNA was not checked. TRBV7-5 is a recognized pseudogene. The CDR3 has 19 amino acids, counting both end residues.

In this sample, this clonotype turned up many times. This rearrangement joins TRBV12-3 or TRBV12-4 to TRBJ2-5; D unclear. The CDR3 loop spans 12 amino acids. Trimming stripped 5 bases from V and 2 bases from J, with 6 bases between. The CDR3: CASSHRQETQYF. The CDR3 DNA reads TGTGCCAGCAGTCACAGACAAGAGACCCAGTACTTC.

The chain has TRBV20-1 and TRBJ2-5; 7 nucleotides line up with TRBD2. V was clipped by 4 bases and J by 2 bases; unmatched bases: 7. Germline-derived CDR1 and CDR2 are DFQATT and SNEGSKA (reference sequence). This CDR3 is built from 14 residues. The CDR3 DNA sequence: TGCAGTGCTAATCCTAGCGGATCGCAAGAGACCCAGTACTTC. This sequence encodes CSANPSGSQETQYF.

The genes are TRBV6-1 and TRBJ1-4; possibly TRBD1 for D (6 bases). This CDR3 contains 14 residues. Germline-derived CDR1 and CDR2 are MNHNS and SASEGT. V dropped 5 bases and J dropped 5 bases, with 12 bases sitting between them. The CDR3 loop is CASSLRGGNEKLFF. The CDR3, as DNA: TGTGCCAGCAGTCTTAGGGGGGGCAATGAAAAACTGTTTTTT.